A single sample gave rise to the 8 T cell receptor beta chains below, sequenced in a study of blood T cell repertoires in COVID-19. TCRdb's table, derived via immunoSEQ multiplex PCR, lists solely in-frame clones and lacks some. The sample carries roughly 320,000 clones, 90% to 95% recorded once. Sequencing used PBMCs or T cells enriched from blood (not recorded which). The source is a young woman who had been exposed to COVID-19.

The J gene is TRBJ2-3, the V gene TRBV5-1; 8 bases align to TRBD1. Germline V gene data show CDR1 as SGHRS and CDR2 as YFSETQ. The CDR3 consists of 16 residues. V dropped 4 bases and J dropped 0; count of bases not matched to a gene: 7. The CDR3 sequence: CASSLVWTGSTDTQYF. CDR3 DNA: TGCGCCAGCAGCCTAGTATGGACAGGGAGCACAGATACGCAGTATTTT.

V gene TRBV5-8 combines with J gene TRBJ1-6, with 8 positions matching TRBD1. This CDR3 region has 15 residues. Germline trimming cut 3 bases from V and 9 bases from J; bases unmatched to any gene: 8. Germline-derived CDR1 and CDR2 are SGHTS and YDEGEE. The CDR3 is CASSYMQGAGSPLHF. The CDR3 coding sequence is TGTGCCAGCAGCTACATGCAGGGGGCAGGTTCACCCCTCCACTTT.

The rearrangement uses TRBV19 and TRBJ1-1, with 8 positions matching TRBD1. V dropped 9 bases and J dropped 5; count of bases not matched to a gene: 17. CDR3 size: 16 residues. CDR1 and CDR2 (germline): LNHDA, SQIVND (reference sequence). As DNA, the CDR3 is TGTGCCAGCACAACCGGACAGGGTATTCGAGTAACTGAAGCTTTCTTT. This codes for CASTTGQGIRVTEAFF.

The chain links TRBV7-6 to TRBJ1-3; no clear D gene. Germline CDR1 is SGHVS and CDR2 is FNYEAQ. The CDR3 has 15 amino acids. Trimming shortened V by 0 bases and J by 1 base, and 7 bases separated the two germline ends. DNA for the CDR3: TGTGCCAGCAGCTTAGCAGGGAGGTCTGGAAACACCATATATTTT. Amino acid sequence: CASSLAGRSGNTIYF.

The chain has TRBV7-3 and TRBJ1-1, with no clear D. V shed 1 base and J shed 0 bases, with 6 bases lying between them. The CDR3 runs to 14 residues. Germline V gives CDR1 SGHTA, CDR2 FQGTGA. In nucleotides, the CDR3 is TGTGCCAGCAGCTTAAGTTCCGTGAACACTGAAGCTTTCTTT. This codes for CASSLSSVNTEAFF.

The chain links TRBV7-8 to TRBJ2-4; 15 bases agree with TRBD2. This CDR3 is built from 23 residues. Trimming removed 5 bases from V and 1 base from J; junction bases left unmatched: 21. Germline CDR1 reads SGHVS; CDR2 reads FQNEAQ. Here the CDR3 reads CASSPKSVLWTSGGDFAKNIQYF. The CDR3 coding sequence is TGTGCCAGCAGCCCGAAATCGGTACTTTGGACTAGCGGGGGGGATTTTGCCAAAAACATTCAGTACTTC.

The rearrangement uses TRBV11-2 and TRBJ2-2; TRBD2 is a possible D gene (7 bases). This CDR3 comprises 17 residues. Germline V CDR1 and CDR2: SGHAT, FQNNGV. V was trimmed by 3 bases and J by 0 bases, leaving 14 bases between them. The CDR3 DNA follows: TGTGCCAGCAGCTTTCTCGGCGGGGGCCCGAACACCGGGGAGCTGTTTTTT. Translating gives CASSFLGGGPNTGELFF. Combining the CDR3 with reference TRBV11-2 and TRBJ2-2 gives the whole variable domain EAGVAQSPRYKIIEKRQSVAFWCNPISGHATLYWYQQILGQGPKLLIQFQNNGVVDDSQLPKDRFSAERLKGVDSTLKIQPAKLEDSAVYLCASSFLGGGPNTGELFFGEGSRLTVL.

The J gene is TRBJ1-1, the V gene TRBV5-1; D unclear. Trimming left V 1 base short and J 8 bases short, with 12 bases between. Germline CDR1 reads SGHRS; CDR2 reads YFSETQ. This CDR3 has 13 residues. The chain's CDR3 is CASSLRGDSEAFF. The DNA of the CDR3 is TGCGCCAGCAGCTTGCGAGGTGATTCAGAAGCTTTCTTT.